This TCR beta chain derives from a study of cytomegalovirus exposure and HLA in healthy donors. For the study at large: A data release that came early held 80 million or so unique TCRs from HLA-typed donors. Points from the study as a whole: Later analysis reportedly placed an Asian-associated ancestry cluster below the roughly 700-donor mean in N-insertions. Relative to equally common others, HLA-associated TCR beta chains showed greater clonal expansion in a later analysis. The study flagged some 170 TCR beta chains as cytomegalovirus-associated.

To note about this clone: Antigen: not known.

With 60 Vbeta and 13 Jbeta primers, the PCR was carried out. The repertoire was sequenced with immunoSEQ multiplex PCR; TCRdb's copy has only in-frame clones and lacks some. The table includes roughly 100,000 clones, around four fifths detected once. V lost 2 bases, J lost 0 bases, and 5 bases stayed unmatched. This CDR3 comprises 16 residues. Germline V gene sequence: CDR1 SGHRS, CDR2 YFSETQ. The chain links TRBV5-1 to TRBJ1-1; the match to TRBD1 covers 9 bases. The source material was PBMCs. The sequence came from a woman aged 40 to 49 in good health and CMV-seronegative. The CDR3 loop reads CASSFGGTGLNTEAFF. The CDR3 bases are TGCGCCAGCAGCTTTGGCGGGACAGGGCTGAACACTGAAGCTTTCTTT.